The entry below describes one T cell receptor beta chain. Its target is unknown. This sample was taken from a study of T cell responses to AZD1222 COVID-19 vaccine. Findings of the study overall: Spike was spanned by vaccine-associated CD4 TCRs, with dominance at 160-218 and 743-854.

Clones were read by immunoSEQ multiplex PCR, and TCRdb kept only the in-frame ones, dropping some. The sample shows about 180,000 clones, under 95% of them seen only once. With 6 bases clipped from V and 9 bases from J, the junction kept 10 bases outside the gene matches. Germline lookup yields CDR1 MNHEY and CDR2 SVGAGI. This CDR3 has 14 residues. V gene TRBV6-5 combines with J gene TRBJ1-1; the match to TRBD1 covers 10 bases. This sequence originates from an adult who received the AZD1222 COVID-19 vaccine. The sample in question was peripheral blood, obtained 28 days after the second AZD1222 dose. In DNA form, the CDR3 reads TGTGCCAGCAGCCCCAGGGGGACAGGGGCTAAAGCTTTCTTT. Translation gives CASSPRGTGAKAFF.